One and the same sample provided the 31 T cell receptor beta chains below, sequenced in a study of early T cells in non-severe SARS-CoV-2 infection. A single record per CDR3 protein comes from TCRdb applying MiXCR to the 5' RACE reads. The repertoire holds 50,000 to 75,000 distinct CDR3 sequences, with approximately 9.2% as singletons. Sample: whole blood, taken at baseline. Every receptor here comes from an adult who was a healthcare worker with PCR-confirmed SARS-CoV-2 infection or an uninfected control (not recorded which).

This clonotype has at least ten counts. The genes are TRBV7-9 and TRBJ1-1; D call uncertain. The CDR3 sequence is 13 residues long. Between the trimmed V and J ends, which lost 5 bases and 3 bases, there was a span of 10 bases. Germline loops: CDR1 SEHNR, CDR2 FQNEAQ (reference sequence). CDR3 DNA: TGTGCCAGCAGCCGAGAGGGTTACACTGAAGCTTTCTTT. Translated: CASSREGYTEAFF. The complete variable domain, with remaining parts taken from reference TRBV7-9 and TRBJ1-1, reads DTGVSQNPRHKITKRGQNVTFRCDPISEHNRLYWYRQTLGQGPEFLTYFQNEAQLEKSRLLSDRFSAERPKGSFSTLEIQRTEQGDSAMYLCASSREGYTEAFFGQGTRLTVV.

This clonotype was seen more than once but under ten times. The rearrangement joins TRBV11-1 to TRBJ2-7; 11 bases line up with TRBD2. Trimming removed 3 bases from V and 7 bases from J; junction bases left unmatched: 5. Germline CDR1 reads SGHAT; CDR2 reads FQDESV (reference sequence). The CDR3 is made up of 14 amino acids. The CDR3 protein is CASSLASGRREQYF. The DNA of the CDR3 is TGTGCCAGCAGCTTGGCTAGCGGGAGGCGGGAGCAGTACTTC.

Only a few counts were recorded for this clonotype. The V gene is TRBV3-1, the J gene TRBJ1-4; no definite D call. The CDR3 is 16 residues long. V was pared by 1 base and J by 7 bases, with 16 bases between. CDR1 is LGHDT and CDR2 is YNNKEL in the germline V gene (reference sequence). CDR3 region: CASSQGGGGGGEKLFF. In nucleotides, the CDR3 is TGTGCCAGCAGCCAAGGTGGAGGAGGCGGAGGTGAAAAACTGTTTTTT.

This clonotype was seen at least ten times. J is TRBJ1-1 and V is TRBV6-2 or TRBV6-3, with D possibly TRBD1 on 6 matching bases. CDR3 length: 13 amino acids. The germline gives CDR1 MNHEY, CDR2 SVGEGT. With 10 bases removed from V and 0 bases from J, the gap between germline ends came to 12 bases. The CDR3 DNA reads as TGTGCCACCAGGGGATCCATGAACACTGAAGCTTTCTTT. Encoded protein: CATRGSMNTEAFF.

The CDR3 region is CASSVAGKETQYF. CDR3 DNA sequence: TGTGCCAGCAGCGTAGCGGGAAAAGAGACCCAGTACTTC. V gene TRBV9 combines with J gene TRBJ2-5; D is possibly TRBD2 (5 bases). Between the trimmed V and J ends, which lost 0 bases and 3 bases, there was a span of 6 bases. The germline gives CDR1 SGDLS, CDR2 YYNGEE. This CDR3 contains 13 residues.

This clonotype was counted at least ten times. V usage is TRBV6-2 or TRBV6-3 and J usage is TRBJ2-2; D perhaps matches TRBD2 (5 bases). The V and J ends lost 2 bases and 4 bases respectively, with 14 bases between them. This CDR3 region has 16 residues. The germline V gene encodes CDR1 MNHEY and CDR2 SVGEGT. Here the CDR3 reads CASSYAGILGTGELFF. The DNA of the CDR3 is TGTGCCAGCAGTTACGCGGGTATTCTGGGCACCGGGGAGCTGTTTTTT.

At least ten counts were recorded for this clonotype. As DNA, the CDR3 is TGTGCCAGCAGCGAACTCAATGAGCAGTTCTTC. Its translation is CASSELNEQFF. The chain joins TRBV27 to TRBJ2-1; no firm D call. CDR1 is MNHEY, CDR2 SMNVEV, per germline (reference sequence). The CDR3 sequence is 11 residues long. V lost 6 bases and J lost 6, with 6 bases in between.

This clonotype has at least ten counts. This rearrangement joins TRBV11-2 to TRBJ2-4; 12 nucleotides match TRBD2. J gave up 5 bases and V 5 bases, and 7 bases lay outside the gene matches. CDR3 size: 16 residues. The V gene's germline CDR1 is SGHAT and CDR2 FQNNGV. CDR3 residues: CASSPELAGGENIQYF. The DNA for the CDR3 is TGTGCCAGCAGCCCAGAACTAGCGGGAGGCGAAAACATTCAGTACTTC.

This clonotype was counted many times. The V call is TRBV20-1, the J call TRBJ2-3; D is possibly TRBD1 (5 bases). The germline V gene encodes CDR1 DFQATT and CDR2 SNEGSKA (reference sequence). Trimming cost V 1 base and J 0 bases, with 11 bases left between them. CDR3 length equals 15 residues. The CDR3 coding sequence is TGCAGTGCTAGAGTCTCGACAGCTAGCACAGATACGCAGTATTTT. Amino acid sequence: CSARVSTASTDTQYF.

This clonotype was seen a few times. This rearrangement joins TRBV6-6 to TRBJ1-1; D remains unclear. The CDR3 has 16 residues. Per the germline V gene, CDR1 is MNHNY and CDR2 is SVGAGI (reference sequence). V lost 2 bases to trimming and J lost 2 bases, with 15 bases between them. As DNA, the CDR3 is TGTGCCAGCAGTTACAGGGCTAGCGCCCTAAACACTGAAGCTTTCTTT. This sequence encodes CASSYRASALNTEAFF.

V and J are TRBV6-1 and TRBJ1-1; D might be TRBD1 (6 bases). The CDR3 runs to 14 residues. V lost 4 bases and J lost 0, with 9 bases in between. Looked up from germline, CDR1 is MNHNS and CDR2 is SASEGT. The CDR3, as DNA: TGTGCCAGCAGTGGGGACATGTTGAACACTGAAGCTTTCTTT. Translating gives CASSGDMLNTEAFF.

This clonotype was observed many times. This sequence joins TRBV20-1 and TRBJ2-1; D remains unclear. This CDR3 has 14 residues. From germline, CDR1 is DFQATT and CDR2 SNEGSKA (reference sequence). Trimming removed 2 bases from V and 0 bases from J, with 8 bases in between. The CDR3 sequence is CSARSRNSYNEQFF. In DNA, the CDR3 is TGCAGTGCTAGATCGCGGAACTCCTACAATGAGCAGTTCTTC.

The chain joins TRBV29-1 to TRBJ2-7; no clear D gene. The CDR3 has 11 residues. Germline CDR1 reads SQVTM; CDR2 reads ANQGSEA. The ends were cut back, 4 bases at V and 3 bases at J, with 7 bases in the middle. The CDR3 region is CSVAASYEQYF. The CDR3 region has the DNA TGCAGCGTTGCGGCTAGCTACGAGCAGTACTTC.

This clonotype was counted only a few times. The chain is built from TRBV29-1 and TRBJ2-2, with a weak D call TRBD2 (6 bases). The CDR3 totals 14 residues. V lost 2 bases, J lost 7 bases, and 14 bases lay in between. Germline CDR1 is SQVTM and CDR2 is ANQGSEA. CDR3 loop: CSVERDGSNGELFF. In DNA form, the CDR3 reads TGCAGCGTTGAAAGAGACGGGAGTAACGGGGAGCTGTTTTTT.

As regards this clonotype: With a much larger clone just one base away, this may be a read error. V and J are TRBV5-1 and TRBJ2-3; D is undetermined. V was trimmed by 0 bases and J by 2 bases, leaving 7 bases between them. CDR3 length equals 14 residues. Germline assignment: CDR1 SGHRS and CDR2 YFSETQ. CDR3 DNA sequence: TGCGCCAGCAGCTTGGGGGGTTACACAGATACGCAGTATTTT. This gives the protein CASSLGGYTDTQYF.

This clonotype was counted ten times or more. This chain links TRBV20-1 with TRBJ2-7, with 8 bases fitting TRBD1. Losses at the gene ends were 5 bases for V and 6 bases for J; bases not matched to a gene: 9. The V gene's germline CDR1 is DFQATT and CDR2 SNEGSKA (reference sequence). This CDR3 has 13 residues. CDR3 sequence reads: CSADSDRVGEQYF. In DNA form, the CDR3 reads TGCAGTGCTGACTCGGACAGGGTGGGCGAGCAGTACTTC.

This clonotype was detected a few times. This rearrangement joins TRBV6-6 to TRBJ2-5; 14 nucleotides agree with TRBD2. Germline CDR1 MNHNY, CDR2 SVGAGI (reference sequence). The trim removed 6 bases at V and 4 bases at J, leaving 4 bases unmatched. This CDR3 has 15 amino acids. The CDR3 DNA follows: TGTGCCAGCAGCCCGGGACTAGCGGGAGTAGAGACCCAGTACTTC. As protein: CASSPGLAGVETQYF.

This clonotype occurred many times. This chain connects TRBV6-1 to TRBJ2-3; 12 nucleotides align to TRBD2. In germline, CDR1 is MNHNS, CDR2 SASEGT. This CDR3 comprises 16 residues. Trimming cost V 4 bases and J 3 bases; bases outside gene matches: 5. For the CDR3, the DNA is TGTGCCAGCAGTGGACTAGCGGGAGTAGGGACAGATACGCAGTATTTT. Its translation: CASSGLAGVGTDTQYF.

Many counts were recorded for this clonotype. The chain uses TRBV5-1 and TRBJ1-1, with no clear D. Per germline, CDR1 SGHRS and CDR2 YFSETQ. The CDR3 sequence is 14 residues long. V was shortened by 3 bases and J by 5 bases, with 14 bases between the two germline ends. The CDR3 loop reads CASSSGVRVTEAFF. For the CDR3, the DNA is TGCGCCAGCAGCTCGGGAGTGAGGGTTACTGAAGCTTTCTTT.

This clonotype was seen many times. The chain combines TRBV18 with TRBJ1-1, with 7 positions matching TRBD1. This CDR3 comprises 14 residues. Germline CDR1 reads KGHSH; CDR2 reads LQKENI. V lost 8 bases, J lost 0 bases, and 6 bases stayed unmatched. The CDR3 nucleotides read TGTGCCAGCCACCAGGGACAGATGAACACTGAAGCTTTCTTT. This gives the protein CASHQGQMNTEAFF. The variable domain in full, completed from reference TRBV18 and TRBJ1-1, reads NAGVMQNPRHLVRRRGQEARLRCSPMKGHSHVYWYRQLPEEGLKFMVYLQKENIIDESGMPKERFSAEFPKEGPSILRIQQVVRGDSAAYFCASHQGQMNTEAFFGQGTRLTVV.

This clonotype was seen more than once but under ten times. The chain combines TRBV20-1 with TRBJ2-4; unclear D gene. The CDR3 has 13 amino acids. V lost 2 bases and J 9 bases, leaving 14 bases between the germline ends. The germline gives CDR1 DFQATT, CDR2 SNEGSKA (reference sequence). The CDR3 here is CSARISLFSIQYF. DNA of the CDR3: TGCAGTGCTAGAATTTCGTTGTTTAGCATTCAGTACTTC.

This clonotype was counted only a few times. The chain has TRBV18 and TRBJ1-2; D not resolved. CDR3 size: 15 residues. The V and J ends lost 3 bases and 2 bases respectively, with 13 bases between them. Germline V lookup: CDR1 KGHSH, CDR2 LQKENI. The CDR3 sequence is CASSPSSDVNYGYTF. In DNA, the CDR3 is TGTGCCAGCTCACCTAGCTCCGACGTCAACTATGGCTACACCTTC.

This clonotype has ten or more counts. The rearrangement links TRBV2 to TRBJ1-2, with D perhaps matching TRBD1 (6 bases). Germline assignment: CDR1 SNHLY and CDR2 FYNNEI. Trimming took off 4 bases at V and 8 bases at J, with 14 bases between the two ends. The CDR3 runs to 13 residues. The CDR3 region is CASSAGLQGGYTF. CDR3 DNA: TGTGCCAGCAGTGCCGGCCTTCAGGGGGGCTACACCTTC.

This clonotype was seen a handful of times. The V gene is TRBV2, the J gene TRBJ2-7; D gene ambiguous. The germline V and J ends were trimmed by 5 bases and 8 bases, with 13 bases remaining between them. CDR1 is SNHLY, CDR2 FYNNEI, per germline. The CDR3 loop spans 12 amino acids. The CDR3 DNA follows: TGTGCCAGCAGTTCGCAGTCTACGAAGCAGTACTTC. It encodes CASSSQSTKQYF. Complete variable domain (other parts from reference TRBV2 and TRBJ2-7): EPEVTQTPSHQVTQMGQEVILRCVPISNHLYFYWYRQILGQKVEFLVSFYNNEISEKSEIFDDQFSVERPDGSNFTLKIRSTKLEDSAMYFCASSSQSTKQYFGPGTRLTVT.

CDR3 sequence (DNA): TGTGCCAGCAGCTTGGGGGTGGGACTAGCAGACGATACGCAGTATTTT. It codes for CASSLGVGLADDTQYF. The rearrangement joins TRBV5-5 to TRBJ2-3; 9 bases are shared with TRBD2. The CDR3 is 16 residues long. Per the germline V gene, CDR1 is SGHKS and CDR2 is YYEKEE (reference sequence). J lost 6 bases, V lost 0 bases, and 8 bases had no gene match.

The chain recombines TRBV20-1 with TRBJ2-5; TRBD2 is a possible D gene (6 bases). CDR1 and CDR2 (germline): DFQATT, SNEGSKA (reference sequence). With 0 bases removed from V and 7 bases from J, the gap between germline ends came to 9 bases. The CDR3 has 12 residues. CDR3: CSARDWRGTQYF. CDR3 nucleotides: TGCAGTGCTAGAGATTGGCGGGGGACCCAGTACTTC.

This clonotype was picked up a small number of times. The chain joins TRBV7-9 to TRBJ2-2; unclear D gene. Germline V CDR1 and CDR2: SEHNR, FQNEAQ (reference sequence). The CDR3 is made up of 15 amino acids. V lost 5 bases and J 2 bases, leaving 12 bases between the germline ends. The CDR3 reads CASSRSRPNTGELFF. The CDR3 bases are TGTGCCAGCAGCAGGTCTAGGCCCAACACCGGGGAGCTGTTTTTT.

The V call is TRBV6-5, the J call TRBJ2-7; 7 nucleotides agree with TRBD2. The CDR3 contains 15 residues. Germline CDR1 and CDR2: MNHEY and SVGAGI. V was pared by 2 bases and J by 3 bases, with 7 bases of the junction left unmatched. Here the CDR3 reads CASSYSGGSGYEQYF. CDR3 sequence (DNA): TGTGCCAGCAGTTACAGTGGCGGGAGTGGCTACGAGCAGTACTTC.

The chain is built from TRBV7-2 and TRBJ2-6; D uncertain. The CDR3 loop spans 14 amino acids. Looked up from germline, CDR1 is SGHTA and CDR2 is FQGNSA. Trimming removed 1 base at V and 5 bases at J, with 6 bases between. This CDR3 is CASSLGQWANVLTF. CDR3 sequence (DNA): TGTGCCAGCAGCTTAGGACAATGGGCCAACGTCCTGACTTTC.

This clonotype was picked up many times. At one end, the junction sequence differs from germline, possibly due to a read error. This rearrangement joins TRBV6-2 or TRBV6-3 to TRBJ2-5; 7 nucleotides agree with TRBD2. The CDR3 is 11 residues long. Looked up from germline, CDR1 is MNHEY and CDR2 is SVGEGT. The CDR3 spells CASSLGSGRNF. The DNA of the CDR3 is TGTGCCAGCAGTTTGGGGTCCGGGAGGAACTTC.

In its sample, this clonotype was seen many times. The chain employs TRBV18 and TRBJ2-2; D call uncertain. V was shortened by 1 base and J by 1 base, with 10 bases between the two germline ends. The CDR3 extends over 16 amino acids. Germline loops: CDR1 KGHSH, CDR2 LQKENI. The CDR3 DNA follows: TGTGCCAGCTCACCACTACAGATACGGAACACCGGGGAGCTGTTTTTT. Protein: CASSPLQIRNTGELFF.